This TCR beta chain originates from a study of T cell responses to AZD1222 COVID-19 vaccine. Notes on the study in general: Unmutated variant regions are reportedly targeted by nearly half of spike-specific TCRs.

CDR3 length: 14 amino acids. V lost 4 bases to trimming and J lost 1 base, with 11 bases between them. Germline V gene sequence: CDR1 SGHRS, CDR2 YFSETQ. About this clone: Its antigen is unidentified.

TCRdb's copy holds only in-frame clones and misses some; the assay was immunoSEQ multiplex PCR. This sample has over 100,000 clones, with roughly 86% found just once. The specimen comprised peripheral blood, sampled 28 days after the second dose of the MenACWY control vaccine. The chain links TRBV5-1 to TRBJ1-1; tentatively, D is TRBD1 (5 bases). This TCR came from an adult who received the MenACWY meningococcal vaccine as a control. CDR3 nucleotide sequence: TGCGCCAGCAGCCCGGGGACGGGGAACACTGAAGCTTTCTTT. Protein: CASSPGTGNTEAFF.